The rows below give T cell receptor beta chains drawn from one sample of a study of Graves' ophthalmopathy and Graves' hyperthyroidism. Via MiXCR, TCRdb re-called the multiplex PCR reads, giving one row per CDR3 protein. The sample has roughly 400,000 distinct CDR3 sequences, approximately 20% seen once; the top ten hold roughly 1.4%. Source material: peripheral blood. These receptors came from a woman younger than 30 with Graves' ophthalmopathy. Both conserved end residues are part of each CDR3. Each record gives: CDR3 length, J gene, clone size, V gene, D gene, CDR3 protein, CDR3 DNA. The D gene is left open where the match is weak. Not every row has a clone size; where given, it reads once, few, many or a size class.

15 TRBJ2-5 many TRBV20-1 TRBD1 CSARDLRTGQETQYF TGCAGTGCTAGAGACTTAAGGACAGGCCAAGAGACCCAGTACTTC
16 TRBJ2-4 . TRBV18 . CASSPPDSDKRNIQYF TGTGCCAGCTCACCTCCAGATAGTGACAAAAGAAACATTCAGTACTTC
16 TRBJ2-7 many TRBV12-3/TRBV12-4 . CASSANDCFWDYEQYF TGTGCCAGCAGTGCGAATGACTGCTTTTGGGACTACGAGCAGTACTTC
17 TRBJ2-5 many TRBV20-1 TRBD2 CSARVPGLAGDGETQYF TGCAGTGCTAGGGTCCCGGGACTAGCGGGAGATGGGGAGACCCAGTACTTC
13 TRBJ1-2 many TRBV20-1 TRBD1 CSTQDRGAWGYTF TGCAGTACCCAGGACAGGGGGGCTTGGGGCTACACCTTC
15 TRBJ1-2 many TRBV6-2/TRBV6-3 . CASSDGSAGAYGYTF TGTGCCAGCAGCGACGGATCCGCAGGGGCCTACGGCTACACCTTC
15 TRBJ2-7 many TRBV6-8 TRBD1 CARTDRGPTSYEQYF TGTGCCAGGACCGACAGGGGGCCCACCTCCTACGAGCAGTACTTC
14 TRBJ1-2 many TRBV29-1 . CSVETDSQFFGYTF TGCAGCGTTGAAACGGACAGTCAGTTTTTTGGCTACACCTTC
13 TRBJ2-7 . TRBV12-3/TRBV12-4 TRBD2 CASTPLGGGEQYF TGTGCCAGCACCCCCCTGGGGGGGGGCGAGCAGTACTTC
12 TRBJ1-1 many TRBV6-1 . CASTSQGREAFF TGTGCCAGCACCTCGCAGGGCAGAGAGGCTTTCTTT
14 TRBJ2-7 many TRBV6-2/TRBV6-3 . CASSSRFRSYEQYF TGTGCCAGCAGTTCTCGCTTTCGGTCCTACGAGCAGTACTTC
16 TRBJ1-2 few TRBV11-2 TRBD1 CASSLRGGRPNYGYTF TGTGCCAGCAGCCTCCGAGGGGGCCGTCCTAACTATGGCTACACCTTC
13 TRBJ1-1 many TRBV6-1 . CASRLDSHTEAFF TGTGCCAGCAGACTAGACAGCCACACTGAAGCTTTCTTT
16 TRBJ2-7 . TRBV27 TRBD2 CASSFRTSGRTDEQYF TGTGCCAGCAGTTTCCGGACTAGCGGGAGGACCGACGAGCAGTACTTC
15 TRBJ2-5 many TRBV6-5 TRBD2 CASLGSGGVQETQYF TGTGCCAGCTTGGGGAGCGGGGGGGTACAAGAGACCCAGTACTTC
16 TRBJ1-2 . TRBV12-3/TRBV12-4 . CASSLKGERLNYGYTF TGTGCCAGCAGTTTAAAGGGCGAAAGACTTAACTATGGCTACACCTTC
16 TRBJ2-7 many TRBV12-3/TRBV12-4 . CASGPRRRGNIYEQYF TGTGCCAGCGGACCACGGCGGAGGGGCAATATCTACGAGCAGTACTTC
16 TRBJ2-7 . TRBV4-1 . CASSQGHGSLSYEQYF TGCGCCAGCAGCCAAGGTCACGGGAGCCTCTCCTACGAGCAGTACTTC
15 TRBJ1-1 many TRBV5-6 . CASSPIADMNTEAFF TGTGCCAGCAGCCCGATAGCGGATATGAACACTGAAGCTTTCTTT
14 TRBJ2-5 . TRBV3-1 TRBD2 CASSQPLAEETQYF TGTGCCAGCAGCCAACCACTAGCGGAAGAGACCCAGTACTTC
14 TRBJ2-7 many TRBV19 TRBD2 CASSRGLAGTRQYF TGTGCCAGTAGTAGGGGACTAGCGGGAACGAGGCAGTACTTC
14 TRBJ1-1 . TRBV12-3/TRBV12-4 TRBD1 CASSPRQGSVLAFF TGTGCCAGCAGCCCCAGACAGGGTTCGGTCTTGGCTTTCTTT
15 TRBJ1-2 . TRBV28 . CASSLPGGANYGYTF TGTGCCAGCAGTTTACCCGGCGGGGCTAACTATGGCTACACCTTC
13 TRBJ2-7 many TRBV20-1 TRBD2 CSARSGESYEQYF TGCAGTGCTAGAAGCGGGGAGAGCTACGAGCAGTACTTC
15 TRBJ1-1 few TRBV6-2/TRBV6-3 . CASSTFGGADTEAFF TGTGCCAGCAGCACCTTCGGGGGTGCGGACACTGAAGCTTTCTTT
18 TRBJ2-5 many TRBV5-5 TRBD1 CASSLDPTGGMRQETQYF TGTGCCAGCAGCTTGGATCCGACAGGGGGCATGAGGCAAGAGACCCAGTACTTC
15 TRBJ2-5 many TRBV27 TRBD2 CASSAWSGGGETQYF TGTGCCAGCAGTGCCTGGAGCGGGGGGGGGGAGACCCAGTACTTC
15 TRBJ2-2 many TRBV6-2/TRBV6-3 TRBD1 CASSWVGGSTGELFF TGTGCCAGCAGTTGGGTAGGGGGCAGCACCGGGGAGCTGTTTTTT
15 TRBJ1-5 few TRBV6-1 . CASKATGISNQPQHF TGTGCCAGCAAGGCCACAGGGATCAGCAATCAGCCCCAGCATTTT
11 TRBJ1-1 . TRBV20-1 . CSARDTSAAFF TGCAGTGCTAGGGACACCTCGGCTGCTTTCTTT
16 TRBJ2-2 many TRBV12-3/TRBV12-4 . CASSFSDRRDTGELFF TGTGCCAGCAGTTTTTCTGACCGCCGGGACACCGGGGAGCTGTTTTTT